This T cell receptor (beta chain) was captured in a study of cytomegalovirus exposure and HLA in healthy donors. Study findings and constraints: Listed as cytomegalovirus-associated were 150 to 200 TCR beta chains. Despite most TCR sequences being rare, some public TCRs occurred in many donors.

This clone was seen a few times. The antigen is unknown. As for the donors, each was a healthy bone marrow donor. It was with 60 Vbeta and 13 Jbeta primers that the PCR ran. In the original processing: Later, tens of millions of unique TCR beta chains were counted in an analysis, and roughly 10 million of them were shared. Sequencing was performed with immunoSEQ multiplex PCR; in TCRdb, only in-frame clones are kept and a portion is missing. V, J and clone size were drawn from that table, and D and trimming were deduced from the DNA. The sample records roughly 110,000 clones, more than 60% being singletons. The CDR3 has 14 amino acids. Germline V gene sequence: CDR1 MNHNS, CDR2 SASEGT. V trimming: 6 bases; J trimming: 12 bases; junction bases outside the gene matches: 16.

Sequencing used PBMCs. The sequence derives from a man aged 60-69 years in good health and CMV-seronegative. The rearrangement uses TRBV6-1 and TRBJ2-7, with TRBD1 matching 8 bases. Here the CDR3 DNA reads TGTGCCAGCAGGGGACAGGATCCTTCACGAGCACTGTACGTC. Its translation: CASRGQDPSRALYV.